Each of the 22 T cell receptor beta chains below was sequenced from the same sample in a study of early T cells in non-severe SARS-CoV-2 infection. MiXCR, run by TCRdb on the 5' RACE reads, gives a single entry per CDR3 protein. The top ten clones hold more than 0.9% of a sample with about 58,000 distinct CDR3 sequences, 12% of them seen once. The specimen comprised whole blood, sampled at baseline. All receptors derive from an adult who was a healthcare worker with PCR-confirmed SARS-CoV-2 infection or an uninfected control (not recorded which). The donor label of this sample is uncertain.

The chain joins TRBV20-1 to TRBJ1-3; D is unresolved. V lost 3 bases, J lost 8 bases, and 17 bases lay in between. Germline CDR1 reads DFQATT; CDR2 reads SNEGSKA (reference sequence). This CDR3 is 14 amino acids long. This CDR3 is CSASSSANGYTIYF. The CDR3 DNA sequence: TGCAGTGCTAGTAGCAGCGCGAACGGGTACACCATATATTTT.

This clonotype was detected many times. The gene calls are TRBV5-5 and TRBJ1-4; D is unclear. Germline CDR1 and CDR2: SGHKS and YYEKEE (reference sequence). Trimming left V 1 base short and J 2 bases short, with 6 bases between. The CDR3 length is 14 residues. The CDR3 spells CASSLTATNEKLFF. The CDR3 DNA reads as TGTGCCAGCAGCTTGACAGCGACTAATGAAAAACTGTTTTTT.

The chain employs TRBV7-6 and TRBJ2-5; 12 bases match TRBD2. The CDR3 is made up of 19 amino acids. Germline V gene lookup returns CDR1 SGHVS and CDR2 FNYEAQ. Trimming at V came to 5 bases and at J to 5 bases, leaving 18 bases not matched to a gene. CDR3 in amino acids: CASSLQELAGGTIWETQYF. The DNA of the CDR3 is TGTGCCAGCAGCCTCCAGGAACTAGCGGGGGGCACCATTTGGGAGACCCAGTACTTC.

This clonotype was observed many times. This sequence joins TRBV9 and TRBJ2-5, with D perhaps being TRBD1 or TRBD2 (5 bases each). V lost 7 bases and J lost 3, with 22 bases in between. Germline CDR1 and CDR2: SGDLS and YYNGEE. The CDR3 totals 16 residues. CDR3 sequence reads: CASSLGTTEGKETQYF. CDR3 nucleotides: TGTGCCAGCTCTCTAGGAACGACAGAGGGGAAAGAGACCCAGTACTTC.

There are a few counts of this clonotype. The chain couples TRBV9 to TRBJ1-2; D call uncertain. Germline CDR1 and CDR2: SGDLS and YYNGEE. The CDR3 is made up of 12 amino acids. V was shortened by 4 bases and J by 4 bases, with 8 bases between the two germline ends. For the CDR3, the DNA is TGTGCCAGCAGCCCACACAGCTATGGCTACACCTTC. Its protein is CASSPHSYGYTF.

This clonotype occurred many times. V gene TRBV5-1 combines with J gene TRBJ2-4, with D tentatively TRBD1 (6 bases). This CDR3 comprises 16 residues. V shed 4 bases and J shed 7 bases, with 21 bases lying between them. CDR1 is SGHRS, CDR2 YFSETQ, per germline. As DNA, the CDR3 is TGCGCCAGCAGCATTACTCACGGGACATCAGGGAACATTCAGTACTTC. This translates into CASSITHGTSGNIQYF.

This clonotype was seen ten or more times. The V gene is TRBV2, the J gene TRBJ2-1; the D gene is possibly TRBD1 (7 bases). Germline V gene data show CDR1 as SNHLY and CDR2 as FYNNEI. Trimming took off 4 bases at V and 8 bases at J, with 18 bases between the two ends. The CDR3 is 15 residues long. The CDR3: CASSARGGGLDEQFF. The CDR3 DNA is TGTGCCAGCAGTGCACGCGGAGGGGGCCTGGATGAGCAGTTCTTC.

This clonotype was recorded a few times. CDR3 DNA sequence: TGTGCCAGCCGGCGGGGAGGCAGTGGGGCCAACGTCCTGACTTTC. This encodes CASRRGGSGANVLTF. The rearrangement uses TRBV6-1 and TRBJ2-6; tentatively, D is TRBD2 (6 bases). V was pared by 8 bases and J by 3 bases, with 14 bases between. CDR1 is MNHNS, CDR2 SASEGT, per germline. This CDR3 contains 15 residues.

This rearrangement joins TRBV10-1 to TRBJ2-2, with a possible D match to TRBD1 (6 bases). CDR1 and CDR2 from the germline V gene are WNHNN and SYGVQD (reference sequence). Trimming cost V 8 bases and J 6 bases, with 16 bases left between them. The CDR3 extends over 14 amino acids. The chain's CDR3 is CASGQNLVPGELFF. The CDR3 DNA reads TGCGCCAGCGGACAGAATCTGGTTCCCGGGGAGCTGTTTTTT.

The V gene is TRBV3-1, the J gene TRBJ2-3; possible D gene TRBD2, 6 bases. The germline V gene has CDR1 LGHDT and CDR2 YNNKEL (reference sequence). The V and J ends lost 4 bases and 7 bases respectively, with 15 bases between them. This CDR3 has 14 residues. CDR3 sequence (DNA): TGTGCCAGCAGCCGCCCACCGGGGGAAAATACGCAGTATTTT. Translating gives CASSRPPGENTQYF.

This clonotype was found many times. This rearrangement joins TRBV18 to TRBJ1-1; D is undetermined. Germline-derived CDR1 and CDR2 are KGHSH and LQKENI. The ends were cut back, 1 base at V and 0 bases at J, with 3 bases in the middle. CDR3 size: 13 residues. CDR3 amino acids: CASSPQVNTEAFF. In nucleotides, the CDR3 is TGTGCCAGCTCACCACAAGTGAACACTGAAGCTTTCTTT.

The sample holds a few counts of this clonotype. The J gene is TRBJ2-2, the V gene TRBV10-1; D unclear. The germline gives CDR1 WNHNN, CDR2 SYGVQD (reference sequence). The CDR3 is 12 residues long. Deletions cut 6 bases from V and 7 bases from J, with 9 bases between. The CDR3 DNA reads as TGCGCCAGCAGCCGAACCCACGGGGAGCTGTTTTTT. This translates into CASSRTHGELFF.

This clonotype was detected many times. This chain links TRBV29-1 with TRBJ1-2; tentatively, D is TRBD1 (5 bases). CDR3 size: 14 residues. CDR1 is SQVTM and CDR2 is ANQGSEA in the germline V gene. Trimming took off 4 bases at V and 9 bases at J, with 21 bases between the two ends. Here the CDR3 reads CSVVPLRDPRSYTF. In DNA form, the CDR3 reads TGCAGCGTTGTCCCCCTTCGGGACCCCAGGAGCTACACCTTC.

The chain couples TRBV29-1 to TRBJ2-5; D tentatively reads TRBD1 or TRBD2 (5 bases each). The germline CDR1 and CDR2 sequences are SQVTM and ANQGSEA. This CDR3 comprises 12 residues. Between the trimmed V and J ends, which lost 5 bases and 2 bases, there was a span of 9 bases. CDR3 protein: CSVLWGQETQYF. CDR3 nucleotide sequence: TGCAGCGTTTTATGGGGGCAAGAGACCCAGTACTTC.

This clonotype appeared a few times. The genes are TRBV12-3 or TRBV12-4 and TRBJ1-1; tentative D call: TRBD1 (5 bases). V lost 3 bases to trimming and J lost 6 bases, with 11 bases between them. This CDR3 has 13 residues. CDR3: CASSFAGAAEAFF. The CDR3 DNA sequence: TGTGCCAGCAGTTTCGCCGGGGCCGCTGAAGCTTTCTTT.

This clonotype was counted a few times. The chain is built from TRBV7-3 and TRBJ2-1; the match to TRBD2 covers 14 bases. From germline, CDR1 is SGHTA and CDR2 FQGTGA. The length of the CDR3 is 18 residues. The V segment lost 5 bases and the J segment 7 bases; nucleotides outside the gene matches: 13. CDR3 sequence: CASSKSGTSGGLWNEQFF. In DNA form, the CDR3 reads TGTGCCAGCAGCAAATCCGGGACTAGCGGGGGACTTTGGAATGAGCAGTTCTTC.

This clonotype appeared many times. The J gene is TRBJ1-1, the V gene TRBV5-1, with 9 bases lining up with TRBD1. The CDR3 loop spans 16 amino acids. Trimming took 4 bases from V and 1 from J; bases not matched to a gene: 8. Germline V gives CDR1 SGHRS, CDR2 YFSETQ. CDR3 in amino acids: CASSGDRAGENTEAFF. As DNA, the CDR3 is TGCGCCAGCAGCGGGGACAGGGCTGGAGAGAACACTGAAGCTTTCTTT.

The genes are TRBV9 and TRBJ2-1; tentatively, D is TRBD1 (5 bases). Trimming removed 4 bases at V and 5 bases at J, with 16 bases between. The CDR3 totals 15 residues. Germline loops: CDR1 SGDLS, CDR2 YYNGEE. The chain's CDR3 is CASSIAGQGDNEQFF. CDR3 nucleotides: TGTGCCAGCAGCATAGCCGGTCAGGGCGACAATGAGCAGTTCTTC.

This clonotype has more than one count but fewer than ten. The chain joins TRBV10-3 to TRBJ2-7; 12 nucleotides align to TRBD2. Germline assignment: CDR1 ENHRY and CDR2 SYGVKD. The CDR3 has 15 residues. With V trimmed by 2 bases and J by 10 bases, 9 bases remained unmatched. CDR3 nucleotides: TGTGCCATCAGTGAGAAACTAGCGGGGGGCTCCCACCAGTACGTC. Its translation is CAISEKLAGGSHQYV.

The CDR3 protein is CATGTGPYEQYV. CDR3 DNA sequence: TGTGCCACAGGGACAGGGCCATACGAGCAGTACGTC. The genes are TRBV28 and TRBJ2-7; 9 bases align to TRBD1. Germline trimming cut 10 bases from V and 4 bases from J; bases unmatched to any gene: 5. The CDR3 has 12 amino acids. The germline V gene encodes CDR1 MDHEN and CDR2 SYDVKM.

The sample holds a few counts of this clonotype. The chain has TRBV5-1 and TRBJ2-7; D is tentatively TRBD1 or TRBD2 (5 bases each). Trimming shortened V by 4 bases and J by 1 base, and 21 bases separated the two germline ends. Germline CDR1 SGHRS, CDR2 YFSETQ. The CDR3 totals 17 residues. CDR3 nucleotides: TGCGCCAGCAGCCAGGGACCTATACATTTCCTATCCTACGAGCAGTACGTC. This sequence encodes CASSQGPIHFLSYEQYV.

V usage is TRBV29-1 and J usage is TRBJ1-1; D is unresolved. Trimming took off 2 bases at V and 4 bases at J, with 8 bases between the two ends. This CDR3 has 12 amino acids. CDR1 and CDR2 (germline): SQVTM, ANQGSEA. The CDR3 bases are TGCAGCGTTGAATACGGCCCCACTGAAGCTTTCTTT. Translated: CSVEYGPTEAFF.